This T cell receptor beta chain comes out of a study of blood T cells in healthy people across ages. Study results and limitations: Calculation of diversity from one million T cells yielded estimates considered to be underestimates. TCR beta diversity per million T cells fell roughly linearly with age.

Total RNA amounts of at least 5 micrograms were extracted per sample. This CDR3 has 17 amino acids. Trimming stripped 4 bases from V and 0 bases from J, with 17 bases between. Germline V gene data show CDR1 as KGHSH and CDR2 as LQKENI. Ten or more counts support this clonotype. Its antigen remains unidentified. The use of a sample-barcoded 5' primer and a J-beta primer mix characterized a second PCR of roughly 6 to 11 cycles. TCRdb fed the 5' RACE reads into MiXCR, producing one record per CDR3 protein. This sample has about 1,000,000 distinct CDR3 sequences, with more than 35% found just once. V is TRBV18 and J is TRBJ2-3; D unclear. The sample comprised blood. The TCR comes from a woman aged 60-75 years in good health. CDR3 amino acids: CASSLARARSSTDTQYF. The CDR3 nucleotides are TGTGCCAGCTCACTCGCCCGGGCCCGATCTAGCACAGATACGCAGTATTTT.